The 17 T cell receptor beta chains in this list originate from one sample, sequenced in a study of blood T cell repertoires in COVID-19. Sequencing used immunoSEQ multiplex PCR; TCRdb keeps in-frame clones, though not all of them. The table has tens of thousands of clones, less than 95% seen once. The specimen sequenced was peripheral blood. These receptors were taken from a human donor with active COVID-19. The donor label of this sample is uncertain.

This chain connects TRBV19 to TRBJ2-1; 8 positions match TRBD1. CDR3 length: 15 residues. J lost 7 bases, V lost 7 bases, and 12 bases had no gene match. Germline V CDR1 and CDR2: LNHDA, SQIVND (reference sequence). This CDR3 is CASTRPRTGTNEQFF. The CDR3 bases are TGTGCCAGTACCCGCCCCCGGACAGGGACTAATGAGCAGTTCTTC.

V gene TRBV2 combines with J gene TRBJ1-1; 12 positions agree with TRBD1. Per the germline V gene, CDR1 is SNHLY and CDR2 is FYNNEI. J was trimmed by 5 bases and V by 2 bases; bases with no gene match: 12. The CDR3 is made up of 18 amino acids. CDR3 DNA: TGTGCCAGCAGTGAATTGGATACCGGGACAGGGGGCCGGACTGAAGCTTTCTTT. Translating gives CASSELDTGTGGRTEAFF.

The CDR3 nucleotides are TGTGCCAGGCCCAATACACAGGGTAACTGGTCCTACGAGCAGTACTTC. Translating gives CARPNTQGNWSYEQYF. The gene calls are TRBV27 and TRBJ2-7; D perhaps matches TRBD1 (6 bases). Trimming left V 9 bases short and J 1 base short, with 22 bases between. Germline CDR1 is MNHEY and CDR2 is SMNVEV (reference sequence). There are 16 residues in the CDR3.

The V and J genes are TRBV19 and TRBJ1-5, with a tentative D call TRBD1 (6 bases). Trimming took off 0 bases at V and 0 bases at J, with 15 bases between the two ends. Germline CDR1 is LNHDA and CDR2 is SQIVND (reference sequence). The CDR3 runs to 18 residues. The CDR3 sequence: CASSIDHAGADSNQPQHF. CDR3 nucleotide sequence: TGTGCCAGTAGTATAGATCATGCAGGGGCCGATAGCAATCAGCCCCAGCATTTT.

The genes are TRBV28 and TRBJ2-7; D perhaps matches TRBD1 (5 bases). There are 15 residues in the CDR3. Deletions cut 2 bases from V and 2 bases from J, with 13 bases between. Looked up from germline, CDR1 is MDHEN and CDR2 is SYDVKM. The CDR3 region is CASSLEGQGPYEQYF. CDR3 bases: TGTGCCAGCAGTTTAGAAGGCCAGGGCCCCTACGAGCAGTACTTC.

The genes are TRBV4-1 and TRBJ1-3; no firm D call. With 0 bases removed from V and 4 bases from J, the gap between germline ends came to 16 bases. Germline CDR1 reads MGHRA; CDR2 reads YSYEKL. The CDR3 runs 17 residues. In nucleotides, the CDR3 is TGCGCCAGCAGCCAAGATTGGTTAGCACCACGAGGAAACACCATATATTTT. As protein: CASSQDWLAPRGNTIYF.

The CDR3 is CASRGQGSDGYTF. CDR3 DNA: TGTGCCAGCCGCGGACAGGGAAGCGATGGCTACACCTTC. This chain uses TRBV19 with TRBJ1-2, with TRBD1 matching 8 bases. V lost 9 bases and J lost 6; bases outside the gene matches: 9. Germline CDR1 is LNHDA and CDR2 is SQIVND (reference sequence). The CDR3 runs to 13 residues.

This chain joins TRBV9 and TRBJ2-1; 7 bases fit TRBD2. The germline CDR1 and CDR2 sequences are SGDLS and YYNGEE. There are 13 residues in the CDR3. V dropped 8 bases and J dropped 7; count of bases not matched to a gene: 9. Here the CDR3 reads CASGEGGGNEQFF. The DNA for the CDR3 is TGTGCCAGTGGGGAGGGCGGAGGGAATGAGCAGTTCTTC.

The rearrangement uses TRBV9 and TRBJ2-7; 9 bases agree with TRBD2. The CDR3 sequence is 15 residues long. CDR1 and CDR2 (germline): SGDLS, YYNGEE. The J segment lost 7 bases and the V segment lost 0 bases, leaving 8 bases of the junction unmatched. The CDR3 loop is CASSVVPAGGLEQYF. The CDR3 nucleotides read TGTGCCAGCAGCGTAGTTCCAGCGGGGGGATTAGAGCAGTACTTC.

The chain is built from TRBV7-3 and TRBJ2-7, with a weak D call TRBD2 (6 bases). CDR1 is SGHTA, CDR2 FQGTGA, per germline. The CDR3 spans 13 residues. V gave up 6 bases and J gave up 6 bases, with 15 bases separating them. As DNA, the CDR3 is TGTGCCAGCAGGTCGCAACTAGCTCCCGAGCAGTACTTC. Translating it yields CASRSQLAPEQYF.

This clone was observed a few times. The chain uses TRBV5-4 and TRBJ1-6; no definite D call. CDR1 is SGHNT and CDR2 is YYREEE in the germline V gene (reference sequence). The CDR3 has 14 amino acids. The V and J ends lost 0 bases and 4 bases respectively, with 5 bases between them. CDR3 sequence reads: CASSLGEYNSPLHF. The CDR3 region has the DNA TGTGCCAGCAGCTTGGGGGAGTATAATTCACCCCTCCACTTT.

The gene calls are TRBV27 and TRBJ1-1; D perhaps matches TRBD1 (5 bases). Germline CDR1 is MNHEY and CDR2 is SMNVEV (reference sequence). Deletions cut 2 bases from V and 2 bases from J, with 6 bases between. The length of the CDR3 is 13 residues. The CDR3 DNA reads TGTGCCAGCAGTTTAACAGGTAACACTGAAGCTTTCTTT. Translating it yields CASSLTGNTEAFF.

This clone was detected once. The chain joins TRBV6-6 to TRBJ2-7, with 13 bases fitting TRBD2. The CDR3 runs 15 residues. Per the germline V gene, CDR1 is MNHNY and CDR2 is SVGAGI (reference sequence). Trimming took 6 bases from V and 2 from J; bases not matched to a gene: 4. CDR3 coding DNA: TGTGCCAGCAGCCCGACTAGCGGGGGGCCCTACGAGCAGTACTTC. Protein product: CASSPTSGGPYEQYF.

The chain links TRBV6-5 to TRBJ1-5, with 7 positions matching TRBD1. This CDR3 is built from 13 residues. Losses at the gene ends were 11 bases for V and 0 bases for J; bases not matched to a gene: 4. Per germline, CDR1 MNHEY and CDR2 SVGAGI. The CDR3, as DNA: TGTGCCGGGACAGTCAATAGCAATCAGCCCCAGCATTTT. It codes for CAGTVNSNQPQHF.

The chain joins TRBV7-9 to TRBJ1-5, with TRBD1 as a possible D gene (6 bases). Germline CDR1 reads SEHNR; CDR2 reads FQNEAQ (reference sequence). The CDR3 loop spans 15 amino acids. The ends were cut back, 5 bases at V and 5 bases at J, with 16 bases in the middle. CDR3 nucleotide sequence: TGTGCCAGCAGCCACGCCGGACAGCTAGATCAGCCCCAGCATTTT. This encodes CASSHAGQLDQPQHF.

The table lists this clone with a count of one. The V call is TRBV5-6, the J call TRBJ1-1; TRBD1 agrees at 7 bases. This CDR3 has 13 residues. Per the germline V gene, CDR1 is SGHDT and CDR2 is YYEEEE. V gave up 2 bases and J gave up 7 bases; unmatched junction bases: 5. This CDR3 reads CASSFRGGNEAFF. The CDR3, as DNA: TGTGCCAGCAGCTTCAGAGGGGGCAATGAAGCTTTCTTT.

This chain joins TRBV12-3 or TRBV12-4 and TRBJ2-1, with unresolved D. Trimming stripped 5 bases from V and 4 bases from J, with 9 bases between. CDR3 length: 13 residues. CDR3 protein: CASSPWRYNEQFF. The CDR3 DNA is TGTGCCAGCAGTCCCTGGAGATACAATGAGCAGTTCTTC.